This T cell receptor beta chain was captured by sequencing in a study of identical twins. General observations from the study: Some out-of-frame alpha sequences were shared by twins, and these showed excess low generation probability. The analysis was cross-sectional rather than longitudinal within donors. Fewer insertions characterized abundant cord blood beta clonotypes, whereas memory repertoires showed none.

The CDR3 contains 13 residues. Trimming pared 2 bases from V and 7 bases from J, leaving 9 bases between. The germline V gene encodes CDR1 SEHNR and CDR2 FQNEAQ (reference sequence). Turning to this clonotype: The antigen remains undetermined.

MiXCR, applied by TCRdb to the 5' RACE reads, yields one record per CDR3 protein. Here the sample spans hundreds of thousands of distinct CDR3 sequences, more than 20% being singletons. This sample also belongs to another study, concerning T cells expressing NK-cell markers. That paper adds: Sequenced donors, eight in total, included seven who were HCMV-seropositive and one who was seronegative.

The receptor comes from a woman aged 18-29 years in good health. The sample consisted of CD4+ T cells sorted from blood. The chain recombines TRBV7-9 with TRBJ1-5, with D uncertain. The CDR3 DNA sequence: TGTGCCAGCAGCTTAAATTCCCAGCAGCCCCAGCATTTT. It translates to CASSLNSQQPQHF.